The 22 T cell receptor beta chains in this list originate from one sample, sequenced in a study of TIL therapy for anti-PD-1-resistant metastatic lung cancer. Time point noted: pre-treatment sample, taken before nivolumab and TIL therapy. This was the immunoSEQ v3 assay. Some clones are missing from TCRdb's copy, which holds only in-frame ones; the method was immunoSEQ multiplex PCR. Of 60,000 or so clones detected, roughly 69% appear once; the ten largest clones hold roughly 6.6%. Specimen: blood, collected at baseline. The receptors were gathered from a person aged 25 to 85 with non-small cell lung cancer.

The chain couples TRBV21-1 to TRBJ2-7. TRBV21-1 represents a pseudogene. This CDR3 is built from 17 residues. The CDR3 region has the DNA TGTGCCAGCAGTCAAAGACGTCGACAGCGGAGCTCCTACGAGCAGTACTTC. It specifies CASSQRRRQRSSYEQYF.

This clone is labeled medium-sized. The CDR3 DNA sequence: TGTGCCAGCAGCGCTACCGGACAGACCTACGAGCAGTACTTC. Translated: CASSATGQTYEQYF. This rearrangement joins TRBV7-8 to TRBJ2-7, with D perhaps TRBD1 (6 bases). From germline, CDR1 is SGHVS and CDR2 FQNEAQ. The CDR3 is 14 residues long. Trimming stripped 5 bases from V and 2 bases from J, with 13 bases between.

The J gene is TRBJ2-7, the V gene TRBV28; D perhaps matches TRBD1 (5 bases). The CDR3 length is 13 residues. V was pared by 3 bases and J by 4 bases, with 10 bases between. From germline, CDR1 is MDHEN and CDR2 SYDVKM. This chain's CDR3 is CASSLGTGYEQYF. The CDR3 coding sequence is TGTGCCAGCAGTTTGGGCACAGGATACGAGCAGTACTTC.

The genes are TRBV7-8 and TRBJ2-5; 11 positions match TRBD1. The CDR3 extends over 14 amino acids. V trimming: 4 bases; J trimming: 5 bases; junction bases outside the gene matches: 3. Germline assignment: CDR1 SGHVS and CDR2 FQNEAQ. CDR3 nucleotide sequence: TGTGCCAGCAGCTCCAGGGACAGGGGGGAGACCCAGTACTTC. It specifies CASSSRDRGETQYF.

The rearrangement links TRBV7-9 to TRBJ2-7; D is ambiguous. The germline V and J ends were trimmed by 6 bases and 2 bases, with 5 bases remaining between them. The CDR3 length is 11 residues. Germline-derived CDR1 and CDR2 are SEHNR and FQNEAQ (reference sequence). This CDR3 is CASSFTYEQYF. In DNA, the CDR3 is TGTGCCAGCAGTTTCACCTACGAGCAGTACTTC.

This chain connects TRBV4-1 to TRBJ2-2; D is unclear. The germline gives CDR1 MGHRA, CDR2 YSYEKL. This CDR3 spans 13 amino acids. V was trimmed by 0 bases and J by 6 bases, leaving 5 bases between them. CDR3 DNA sequence: TGCGCCAGCAGCCAAGATAGGTCCGGGGAGCTGTTTTTT. This sequence encodes CASSQDRSGELFF.

In its sample, this clone was seen once. One junction end does not reproduce the germline sequence, and a read error may be involved. This chain connects TRBV19 to TRBJ2-1, with TRBD2 matching over 8 bases. Germline loops: CDR1 LNHDA, CDR2 SQIVND (reference sequence). This CDR3 region has 16 residues. DNA of the CDR3: TGTGCCAGTAGTATAGATCCAGGGACTAGGCTGAATGGGCAGTTCTTC. Its translation is CASSIDPGTRLNGQFF. The full variable domain, its missing parts supplied by reference TRBV19 and TRBJ2-1, is DGGITQSPKYLFRKEGQNVTLSCEQNLNHDAMYWYRQDPGQGLRLIYYSQIVNDFQKGDIAEGYSVSREKKESFPLTVTSAQKNPTAFYLCASSIDPGTRLNGQFFGPGTRLTVL.

The chain carries TRBV18 and TRBJ1-1; TRBD1 matches at 7 bases. The ends lost 1 base at V and 3 bases at J; junction bases unmatched: 8. Germline CDR1 reads KGHSH; CDR2 reads LQKENI. This CDR3 contains 16 residues. Here the CDR3 reads CASSPRTGAQDTEAFF. CDR3 nucleotides: TGTGCCAGCTCACCACGAACAGGGGCTCAGGACACTGAAGCTTTCTTT.

The V and J genes are TRBV7-2 and TRBJ1-5; D is unclear. The germline V gene has CDR1 SGHTA and CDR2 FQGNSA. The CDR3 runs to 13 residues. V was trimmed by 5 bases and J by 4 bases, leaving 9 bases between them. For the CDR3, the DNA is TGTGCCAGCAGCCCCCAGTTAAATCAGCCCCAGCATTTT. It specifies CASSPQLNQPQHF. The full variable domain, rest sourced from reference TRBV7-2 and TRBJ1-5, is GAGVSQSPSNKVTEKGKDVELRCDPISGHTALYWYRQSLGQGLEFLIYFQGNSAPDKSGLPSDRFSAERTGGSVSTLTIQRTQQEDSAVYLCASSPQLNQPQHFGDGTRLSIL.

V usage is TRBV5-1 and J usage is TRBJ2-7; D remains unclear. The ends were cut back, 3 bases at V and 5 bases at J, with 12 bases in the middle. This CDR3 contains 13 residues. CDR1 is SGHRS, CDR2 YFSETQ, per germline. CDR3 coding DNA: TGCGCCAGCAGCTGGGCGGTAGGTAACGAGCAGTACTTC. Encoded protein: CASSWAVGNEQYF.

The chain joins TRBV7-9 to TRBJ2-2, with 8 bases aligning to TRBD2. Looked up from germline, CDR1 is SEHNR and CDR2 is FQNEAQ (reference sequence). V shed 4 bases, J shed 3 bases, and the junction held 7 bases outside the gene matches. The CDR3 runs 16 residues. Here the CDR3 reads CASSYGPGGHTGELFF. The CDR3 bases are TGTGCCAGCAGCTATGGGCCGGGGGGGCACACCGGGGAGCTGTTTTTT.

This chain uses TRBV6-5 with TRBJ1-2; tentative D call: TRBD1 (5 bases). CDR1 is MNHEY and CDR2 is SVGAGI in the germline V gene. Trimming stripped 1 base from V and 8 bases from J, with 11 bases between. The CDR3 is 13 amino acids. Here the CDR3 reads CASSYYRGSGYTF. As DNA, the CDR3 is TGTGCCAGCAGTTACTATCGGGGCTCGGGCTACACCTTC.

V usage is TRBV7-8 and J usage is TRBJ1-4; tentative D call: TRBD1 (6 bases). V was clipped by 2 bases and J by 8 bases, with 15 bases between them. Germline CDR1 reads SGHVS; CDR2 reads FQNEAQ. There are 15 residues in the CDR3. For the CDR3, the DNA is TGTGCCAGCAGCTTAATCGGACAGACGGGGGAAAAACTGTTTTTT. Its translation is CASSLIGQTGEKLFF.

This sequence joins TRBV7-8 and TRBJ2-7; D is possibly TRBD1 (6 bases). Germline assignment: CDR1 SGHVS and CDR2 FQNEAQ. V lost 1 base and J 0 bases, leaving 7 bases between the germline ends. The CDR3 length is 14 residues. The CDR3 coding sequence is TGTGCCAGCAGCTTAGTAGGGGGCTCCTACGAGCAGTACTTC. This sequence encodes CASSLVGGSYEQYF.

This clone has at least ten counts. The chain is built from TRBV15 and TRBJ1-2, with a tentative D call TRBD1 (6 bases). Germline loops: CDR1 LNHNV, CDR2 YYDKDF (reference sequence). V was pared by 1 base and J by 7 bases, with 10 bases between. This CDR3 is built from 13 residues. The DNA for the CDR3 is TGTGCCACCAGCAGAGGGACAGAGGCTGGCTACACCTTC. This gives the protein CATSRGTEAGYTF.

This clone was found a few times. This chain uses TRBV19 with TRBJ2-1, with D maybe TRBD2 (7 bases). Trimming took 3 bases from V and 8 from J, leaving 29 bases between them. From germline, CDR1 is LNHDA and CDR2 SQIVND (reference sequence). The length of the CDR3 is 19 residues. Here the CDR3 DNA reads TGTGCCAGTAGTATGACTACCCGGACGGGAGGCCCCAGGGGCGATGAGCAGTTCTTC. Translating gives CASSMTTRTGGPRGDEQFF. The full variable domain, rest sourced from reference TRBV19 and TRBJ2-1, is DGGITQSPKYLFRKEGQNVTLSCEQNLNHDAMYWYRQDPGQGLRLIYYSQIVNDFQKGDIAEGYSVSREKKESFPLTVTSAQKNPTAFYLCASSMTTRTGGPRGDEQFFGPGTRLTVL.

The chain couples TRBV2 to TRBJ1-2, with D uncertain. V lost 2 bases and J 7 bases, leaving 11 bases between the germline ends. The CDR3 has 13 residues. Per the germline V gene, CDR1 is SNHLY and CDR2 is FYNNEI. Here the CDR3 reads CASSEWAEAGYTF. CDR3 DNA: TGTGCCAGCAGTGAATGGGCAGAAGCTGGCTACACCTTC. Supplemented by reference TRBV2 and TRBJ1-2, the full variable domain reads EPEVTQTPSHQVTQMGQEVILRCVPISNHLYFYWYRQILGQKVEFLVSFYNNEISEKSEIFDDQFSVERPDGSNFTLKIRSTKLEDSAMYFCASSEWAEAGYTFGSGTRLTVV.

V is TRBV13 and J is TRBJ2-1; D is unclear. Trimming removed 4 bases from V and 7 bases from J, with 5 bases in between. CDR3 length: 11 amino acids. Germline-derived CDR1 and CDR2 are PRHDT and FYEKMQ (reference sequence). The DNA for the CDR3 is TGTGCCAGCAGCTCTCGGAATGAGCAGTTCTTC. Its protein is CASSSRNEQFF.

J is TRBJ1-6 and V is TRBV30, with D perhaps matching TRBD1 (5 bases). The V end was cut by 2 bases, the J end by 9 bases, with 14 bases between. The CDR3 sequence is 14 residues long. Germline V gene sequence: CDR1 GTSNPN, CDR2 SVGIG (reference sequence). The CDR3 spells CAWSLARQGSPLHF. In DNA, the CDR3 is TGTGCCTGGAGTCTGGCGCGCCAGGGTTCACCCCTCCACTTT.

This clone was seen just once. The chain combines TRBV9 with TRBJ2-1; tentative D call: TRBD2 (6 bases). Germline CDR1 is SGDLS and CDR2 is YYNGEE. Trimming pared 0 bases from V and 5 bases from J, leaving 12 bases between. This CDR3 has 15 residues. CDR3 in amino acids: CASSVVTGADNEQFF. Written as DNA, the CDR3 is TGTGCCAGCAGCGTAGTAACGGGAGCGGACAATGAGCAGTTCTTC.

The chain links TRBV7-2 to TRBJ1-4; the D gene is possibly TRBD1 (6 bases). Germline V gene lookup returns CDR1 SGHTA and CDR2 FQGNSA. This CDR3 has 15 residues. The V gene lost 5 bases and the J gene lost 8 bases, with 18 bases spanning the gap. CDR3 sequence (DNA): TGTGCCAGCAGCGCCCGAAGGGGGTTGTGGGAAAAACTGTTTTTT. It translates to CASSARRGLWEKLFF.

This chain joins TRBV7-9 and TRBJ2-5, with D perhaps matching TRBD1 or TRBD2 (5 bases each). Trimming pared 2 bases from V and 1 base from J, leaving 17 bases between. CDR3 length: 17 residues. Germline assignment: CDR1 SEHNR and CDR2 FQNEAQ (reference sequence). This CDR3 reads CASSLLPRGFVQETQYF. The DNA for the CDR3 is TGTGCCAGCAGCTTACTTCCACGGGGCTTTGTCCAAGAGACCCAGTACTTC.